A selection of T cell receptor beta chains follows, all from one sample in a study of cytomegalovirus exposure and HLA in healthy donors. Assay: immunoSEQ multiplex PCR; the TCRdb copy retains only in-frame clones and omits some. The sample has over 120,000 clones; around 90% are singletons. Sequencing was performed on PBMCs. The receptors shown here come from a man aged 18 to 29 in good health and CMV-seropositive. The CDR3 runs from the conserved cysteine through the conserved F or W. The D gene is left open where the match is weak. Not every row has a clone size; where given, it reads once, few, many or a size class.

D gene: -
clone size: -
J gene: TRBJ2-7
V gene: TRBV13
CDR3 DNA: TGTGCCAGCAGCCCTTCTGTACTAGCTGTCTACGAGCAGTACTTC
CDR3 protein: CASSPSVLAVYEQYF

D gene: -
clone size: -
J gene: TRBJ1-1
V gene: TRBV5-6
CDR3 DNA: TGTGCCAGCAGCTTGGGGACACTTAACACTGAAGCTTTCTTT
CDR3 protein: CASSLGTLNTEAFF

D gene: TRBD1
clone size: once
J gene: TRBJ2-7
V gene: TRBV5-5
CDR3 DNA: TGTGCCAGCAGGCGGACAGGGGGTGACTACGAGCAGTACTTC
CDR3 protein: CASRRTGGDYEQYF

D gene: -
clone size: -
J gene: TRBJ1-5
V gene: TRBV28
CDR3 DNA: TGTGCCAGCAGTTTAGGGGGGAGCAATCAGCCCCAGCATTTT
CDR3 protein: CASSLGGSNQPQHF

D gene: -
clone size: few
J gene: TRBJ2-3
V gene: TRBV5-1
CDR3 DNA: TGCGCCAGCAGCTTCGGGGATACGCAGTATTTT
CDR3 protein: CASSFGDTQYF

D gene: -
clone size: -
J gene: TRBJ1-2
V gene: TRBV5-6
CDR3 DNA: TGTGCCAGCAGCTTAGGCAGGGGCGCCAACTATGGCTACACCTTC
CDR3 protein: CASSLGRGANYGYTF

D gene: TRBD1
clone size: -
J gene: TRBJ1-1
V gene: TRBV6-5
CDR3 DNA: TGTGCCAGCAGTCCGAGCCACAGGGGGAACACTGAAGCTTTCTTT
CDR3 protein: CASSPSHRGNTEAFF

D gene: -
clone size: -
J gene: TRBJ2-6
V gene: TRBV19
CDR3 DNA: TGTGCCAGTATGTCAGCTGGGGCCAACGTCCTGACTTTC
CDR3 protein: CASMSAGANVLTF

D gene: TRBD1
clone size: -
J gene: TRBJ2-5
V gene: TRBV7-9
CDR3 DNA: TGTGCCAGCAGCTTAGCGTGGGGACAGGGATGGGAGACCCAGTACTTC
CDR3 protein: CASSLAWGQGWETQYF

D gene: -
clone size: -
J gene: TRBJ2-7
V gene: TRBV10-1
CDR3 DNA: TGCGCCACTTCGGACAGCCGCTCCTACGAGCAGTACTTC
CDR3 protein: CATSDSRSYEQYF

D gene: -
clone size: few
J gene: TRBJ1-2
V gene: TRBV11-2
CDR3 DNA: TGTGCCAGCAGCAGGGGTCAGGGTGATGGCTACACCTTC
CDR3 protein: CASSRGQGDGYTF

D gene: -
clone size: -
J gene: TRBJ1-4
V gene: TRBV11-1
CDR3 DNA: TGTGCCAGCAGCTTAACAGGGCCTACGGAAAAACTGTTTTTT
CDR3 protein: CASSLTGPTEKLFF

D gene: TRBD1
clone size: -
J gene: TRBJ1-2
V gene: TRBV14
CDR3 DNA: TGTGCCAGCGGAACAGGGGGCTATGGCTACACCTTC
CDR3 protein: CASGTGGYGYTF

D gene: TRBD1
clone size: few
J gene: TRBJ1-2
V gene: TRBV7-8
CDR3 DNA: TGTGCCAGCAGCTTAGAGGGACAGCGTGTCGGTGGCTACACCTTC
CDR3 protein: CASSLEGQRVGGYTF

D gene: -
clone size: -
J gene: TRBJ2-7
V gene: TRBV18
CDR3 DNA: TGTGCCAGCTCACCGGGAGTTGTCGACGAGCAGTACTTC
CDR3 protein: CASSPGVVDEQYF

D gene: -
clone size: -
J gene: TRBJ1-3
V gene: TRBV5-1
CDR3 DNA: TGCGCCAGCAGCTTGGAGAGGGTTGGAAACACCATATATTTT
CDR3 protein: CASSLERVGNTIYF

D gene: -
clone size: -
J gene: TRBJ2-1
V gene: TRBV9
CDR3 DNA: TGTGCCAGCAGCGTTTCAGACGGGAATGAGCAGTTCTTC
CDR3 protein: CASSVSDGNEQFF

D gene: -
clone size: -
J gene: TRBJ1-2
V gene: TRBV19
CDR3 DNA: TGTGCCAGTAGTTACGCAGGGATCCTAGCGAGGGGCTACACCTTC
CDR3 protein: CASSYAGILARGYTF

D gene: TRBD2
clone size: -
J gene: TRBJ2-3
V gene: TRBV5-1
CDR3 DNA: TGCGCCAGCAGCTCCGGTTTCTGGGGGAGACTAGCGGGAGGGCGGAGCACAGATACGCAGTATTTT
CDR3 protein: CASSSGFWGRLAGGRSTDTQYF

D gene: -
clone size: -
J gene: TRBJ1-3
V gene: TRBV6-5
CDR3 DNA: TGTGCCAGCAGCCCCAGTGGGGGCTCCGGAAACACCATATATTTT
CDR3 protein: CASSPSGGSGNTIYF

D gene: -
clone size: -
J gene: TRBJ1-5
V gene: TRBV5-8
CDR3 DNA: TGTGCCAGCAGCTTGTGGGGGGTACGAGGTCAGCCCCAGCATTTT
CDR3 protein: CASSLWGVRGQPQHF

D gene: -
clone size: -
J gene: TRBJ2-1
V gene: TRBV4-1
CDR3 DNA: TGCGCCAGCAGCCAAGGTGGGGGGGCCAGAAATGAGCAGTTCTTC
CDR3 protein: CASSQGGGARNEQFF

D gene: TRBD2
clone size: once
J gene: TRBJ2-1
V gene: TRBV6-1
CDR3 DNA: TGTGCCAGCAGTGTCGGACTAGCGGGAGGGAAAGGTGAGCAGTTCTTC
CDR3 protein: CASSVGLAGGKGEQFF

D gene: -
clone size: -
J gene: TRBJ1-1
V gene: TRBV5-4
CDR3 DNA: TGTGCCAGCAGCTTGGGGCCCGGGGTGAACACTGAAGCTTTCTTT
CDR3 protein: CASSLGPGVNTEAFF

D gene: -
clone size: -
J gene: TRBJ2-7
V gene: TRBV6-1
CDR3 DNA: TGTGCCAGCAGTGAAGAGGTCTCGGGCTACGAGCAGTACTTC
CDR3 protein: CASSEEVSGYEQYF

D gene: -
clone size: -
J gene: TRBJ1-3
V gene: TRBV6-1
CDR3 DNA: TGTGCCAGCAAGGGGCCGGGAAACACCATATATTTT
CDR3 protein: CASKGPGNTIYF

D gene: -
clone size: -
J gene: TRBJ2-7
V gene: TRBV7-9
CDR3 DNA: TGTGCCAGCAGCTCCCCGCGGGTAAACGAGCAGTACTTC
CDR3 protein: CASSSPRVNEQYF

D gene: -
clone size: -
J gene: TRBJ1-2
V gene: TRBV28
CDR3 DNA: TGTGCCAGCAGTTTCCGAACTGACAGGCTCCAAGGGCGCTATGGCTACACCTTC
CDR3 protein: CASSFRTDRLQGRYGYTF

D gene: -
clone size: few
J gene: TRBJ2-5
V gene: TRBV6-1
CDR3 DNA: TGTGCCAGCAGTGGCCCGGAGACGAAGACCCAGTACTTC
CDR3 protein: CASSGPETKTQYF

D gene: -
clone size: -
J gene: TRBJ2-7
V gene: TRBV18
CDR3 DNA: TGTGCCAGCTCAGCCGTGGTAGATGTGGAGTACTTC
CDR3 protein: CASSAVVDVEYF

D gene: -
clone size: -
J gene: TRBJ2-1
V gene: TRBV7-8
CDR3 DNA: TGTGCCAGCAGCTTAGGTCCGGAGGGGATTAGTTACGGGAATGAGCAGTTCTTC
CDR3 protein: CASSLGPEGISYGNEQFF

D gene: TRBD1
clone size: -
J gene: TRBJ2-1
V gene: TRBV27
CDR3 DNA: TGTGCCAGCAAGATACAGGGGAACAATGAGCAGTTCTTC
CDR3 protein: CASKIQGNNEQFF